The sequence of this T cell receptor (beta chain) was determined in a study of blood T cell repertoires in COVID-19. The authors' processing: Amplification with reference gene primers provided the estimates of nucleated cell counts. This table comes from immunoSEQ multiplex PCR, and its TCRdb copy is limited to in-frame clones, with some not included. V, J and clone size reflect that table, while D and trimming were determined from the DNA. The sample has 140,000 or so clones; 84% are singletons. V lost 2 bases, J lost 3 bases, and 19 bases lay in between. The germline gives CDR1 MNHEY, CDR2 SVGEGT. The CDR3 spans 18 residues.

The sequenced sample was peripheral blood. This TCR derives from a man in his sixties with active or convalescent COVID-19. The rearrangement joins TRBV6-2 or TRBV6-3 to TRBJ2-2; tentatively, D is TRBD2 (5 bases). The CDR3 DNA follows: TGTGCCAGCAGTTACGTAGCTAGCTGGGTTCGGGACACCGGGGAGCTGTTTTTT. This encodes CASSYVASWVRDTGELFF.